This T cell receptor (beta chain) was sequenced in a study of T cells in Graves' hyperthyroidism and ophthalmopathy. Overall study findings and caveats: The model predicted ophthalmopathy a median around 6.5 months before onset. Ophthalmopathy was distinguished from stable hyperthyroidism by 13 V-J signatures.

Reasons for excluding patients were uncontrolled infection, other autoimmune disease, pregnancy or lactation. RNA transcripts provided the source from which TCR beta CDR3 regions were amplified. In the first-round RT-PCR of the TCR CDR3, the HTBI primer set was used. One entry per CDR3 protein results from TCRdb running MiXCR on the multiplex PCR reads. The sample comprises around 300,000 distinct CDR3 sequences, around a fifth of which are singletons, and less than 40% rests with the top ten. Germline V gene data show CDR1 as SGHAT and CDR2 as FQNNGV. This CDR3 has 11 residues. Trimming cost V 1 base and J 6 bases, with 4 bases left between them. Many counts were recorded for this clonotype. Antigen unknown.

Sequencing input: blood. The receptor comes from a middle-aged man with Graves' ophthalmopathy. The V call is TRBV11-2, the J call TRBJ2-7; D is ambiguous. CDR3 sequence: CASSLGVEQYF. The CDR3 DNA reads as TGTGCCAGCAGCTTAGGGGTCGAGCAGTACTTC.